Shown below are 20 T cell receptor beta chains from a single sample sequenced in a study of human T cells and chemical hapten exposure. TCRdb ran MiXCR on the RACE reads and lists one entry per CDR3 protein. In the table there are 180,000 or so distinct CDR3 sequences, 20% to 25% of which are singletons. Described time point: patch test 1, 2 weeks after DPC sensitization. Noted treatment: therapeutic diphenylcyclopropenone sensitization with weekly scalp DPC. The sample was whole blood, taken in connection with sensitization to the hapten diphenylcyclopropenone (DPC). The receptor set was obtained from a woman in her forties or fifties with alopecia areata. Some clones in this sample may be carry-over from other donors' samples.

The chain joins TRBV7-9 to TRBJ1-5; TRBD1 matches 8 bases. The CDR3 is 16 residues long. Germline CDR1 is SEHNR and CDR2 is FQNEAQ (reference sequence). Unmatched junction bases numbered 6, after V lost 5 bases and J lost 0 bases. CDR3 residues: CASSRQGLDSNQPQHF. The CDR3 DNA reads as TGTGCCAGCAGCAGACAGGGGTTAGATAGCAATCAGCCCCAGCATTTT.

The CDR3 loop reads CASSSPFGGRLYNEQFF. The CDR3 coding sequence is TGTGCCAGCAGCTCCCCCTTCGGCGGGAGACTTTACAATGAGCAGTTCTTC. The chain is built from TRBV11-2 and TRBJ2-1; 7 positions match TRBD2. The CDR3 has 17 residues. After removal of 4 bases from V and 4 bases from J, the junction contained 13 bases not matched to a gene. Germline V gives CDR1 SGHAT, CDR2 FQNNGV.

This clonotype was recorded a few times. The rearrangement joins TRBV29-1 to TRBJ1-3; D is perhaps TRBD1 (5 bases). The CDR3 is made up of 13 amino acids. V was shortened by 6 bases and J by 1 base, with 10 bases between the two germline ends. Germline CDR1 is SQVTM and CDR2 is ANQGSEA. The CDR3 DNA is TGCAGCGTAGGACACGGGTCTGGAAACACCATATATTTT. As protein: CSVGHGSGNTIYF.

V and J are TRBV6-5 and TRBJ2-5; a possible D gene is TRBD1 (6 bases). CDR3 length: 15 amino acids. Germline V gene sequence: CDR1 MNHEY, CDR2 SVGAGI. Trimming cost V 2 bases and J 2 bases, with 12 bases left between them. CDR3 in amino acids: CASSYGQPIQETQYF. For the CDR3, the DNA is TGTGCCAGCAGTTACGGACAGCCGATACAAGAGACCCAGTACTTC.

This clonotype has more than one count but fewer than ten. The chain couples TRBV20-1 to TRBJ2-7, with 7 positions matching TRBD2. Germline CDR1 and CDR2: DFQATT and SNEGSKA (reference sequence). The length of the CDR3 is 14 residues. Unmatched junction bases numbered 7, after V lost 3 bases and J lost 2 bases. Written as DNA, the CDR3 is TGCAGTGCTAGTTTGTCTAGCGGTACCTACGAGCAGTACTTC. It encodes CSASLSSGTYEQYF.

This chain connects TRBV20-1 to TRBJ1-1; 7 nucleotides line up with TRBD1. The CDR3 extends over 13 amino acids. V lost 6 bases and J lost 0; bases outside the gene matches: 4. Germline CDR1 is DFQATT and CDR2 is SNEGSKA (reference sequence). CDR3 in amino acids: CSATTGVNTEAFF. CDR3 DNA sequence: TGCAGTGCGACAACAGGGGTGAACACTGAAGCTTTCTTT.

As DNA, the CDR3 is TGCAGCGCCGGAGAGGGGGCGCGAGGCTACACCTTC. Its translation is CSAGEGARGYTF. V gene TRBV29-1 combines with J gene TRBJ1-2; TRBD1 matches at 7 bases. There are 12 residues in the CDR3. CDR1 SQVTM and CDR2 ANQGSEA come from the germline V gene. Trimming took 7 bases from V and 8 from J; bases not matched to a gene: 10.

This clonotype was detected only a few times. The chain is built from TRBV12-3 or TRBV12-4 and TRBJ1-2; D gene uncertain. V was clipped by 1 base and J by 7 bases, with 10 bases between them. The CDR3 has 13 amino acids. This CDR3 reads CASSLGQDFGYTF. Here the CDR3 DNA reads TGTGCCAGCAGTTTAGGCCAGGACTTTGGCTACACCTTC.

This clonotype has only a few counts. This chain connects TRBV5-1 to TRBJ2-5; D perhaps matches TRBD2 (5 bases). Germline-derived CDR1 and CDR2 are SGHRS and YFSETQ. CDR3 size: 15 residues. V dropped 3 bases and J dropped 5 bases, with 17 bases sitting between them. CDR3 protein: CASSSRQTRGETQYF. In DNA form, the CDR3 reads TGCGCCAGCAGCTCACGCCAAACCAGAGGGGAGACCCAGTACTTC. Looking up the rest from reference TRBV5-1 and TRBJ2-5 gives the full variable domain: KAGVTQTPRYLIKTRGQQVTLSCSPISGHRSVSWYQQTPGQGLQFLFEYFSETQRNKGNFPGRFSGRQFSNSRSEMNVSTLELGDSALYLCASSSRQTRGETQYFGPGTRLLVL.

Only a few counts were recorded for this clonotype. V is TRBV20-1 and J is TRBJ1-3, with D uncertain. Germline V gene lookup returns CDR1 DFQATT and CDR2 SNEGSKA (reference sequence). This CDR3 comprises 15 residues. V lost 1 base and J lost 0, with 10 bases in between. The CDR3 loop is CSARAGLASGNTIYF. The DNA of the CDR3 is TGCAGTGCTAGAGCAGGTTTAGCCTCTGGAAACACCATATATTTT.

This clonotype has a handful of counts. The rearrangement joins TRBV28 to TRBJ1-2; no clear D gene. The length of the CDR3 is 12 residues. Germline loops: CDR1 MDHEN, CDR2 SYDVKM. Trimming took 8 bases from V and 3 from J, leaving 10 bases between them. CDR3 region: CASGTFYYGYTF. DNA for the CDR3: TGTGCCAGCGGCACTTTTTACTATGGCTACACCTTC.

This chain links TRBV4-1 with TRBJ1-5; D is possibly TRBD1 (6 bases). The CDR3 has 18 residues. Germline values: CDR1 MGHRA, CDR2 YSYEKL. With 2 bases removed from V and 3 bases from J, the gap between germline ends came to 20 bases. The CDR3: CASSQPWGAGPNNQPQHF. In DNA form, the CDR3 reads TGCGCCAGCAGCCAACCGTGGGGGGCAGGGCCCAACAATCAGCCCCAGCATTTT.

This clonotype has only a few counts. The chain joins TRBV20-1 to TRBJ1-6, with TRBD1 identical over 7 bases. V was pared by 4 bases and J by 8 bases, with 5 bases of the junction left unmatched. Germline lookup yields CDR1 DFQATT and CDR2 SNEGSKA (reference sequence). This CDR3 is 13 amino acids long. In nucleotides, the CDR3 is TGCAGTGCTAACACAGGGGACGATTCACCCCTCCACTTT. It specifies CSANTGDDSPLHF.

This clonotype appeared a few times. The CDR3: CASSSQGTDTQYF. CDR3 in DNA: TGCGCCAGCAGCTCCCAGGGCACAGATACGCAGTATTTT. This chain connects TRBV5-1 to TRBJ2-3, with D uncertain. The CDR3 has 13 residues. Germline V lookup: CDR1 SGHRS, CDR2 YFSETQ. Trimming took 3 bases from V and 1 from J, leaving 6 bases between them.

The chain combines TRBV20-1 with TRBJ2-1; D possibly corresponds to TRBD1 (6 bases). This CDR3 is 15 amino acids long. Trimming left V 6 bases short and J 5 bases short, with 20 bases between. CDR1 DFQATT and CDR2 SNEGSKA come from the germline V gene (reference sequence). As DNA, the CDR3 is TGCAGTGCGTCCCAGGGGCTGGAGACGAACAATGAGCAGTTCTTC. Translating gives CSASQGLETNNEQFF.

This clonotype has a handful of counts. The V gene is TRBV29-1, the J gene TRBJ2-1, with 9 bases aligning to TRBD2. J gave up 7 bases and V 4 bases, and 11 bases lay outside the gene matches. The CDR3 extends over 15 amino acids. Germline CDR1 and CDR2: SQVTM and ANQGSEA. CDR3 sequence: CSVAGGGRAGNEQFF. CDR3 nucleotide sequence: TGCAGCGTTGCTGGCGGCGGGAGGGCCGGGAATGAGCAGTTCTTC.

The V and J genes are TRBV10-2 and TRBJ1-1; D not certain. This CDR3 has 14 residues. The germline V and J ends were trimmed by 6 bases and 0 bases, with 11 bases remaining between them. Germline V gene sequence: CDR1 WSHSY, CDR2 SAAADI. CDR3 sequence reads: CASRTATMNTEAFF. The DNA for the CDR3 is TGCGCCAGCAGGACGGCGACTATGAACACTGAAGCTTTCTTT.

The chain carries TRBV20-1 and TRBJ1-2; D is unresolved. The CDR3 loop spans 12 amino acids. The V gene lost 0 bases and the J gene lost 2 bases, with 4 bases spanning the gap. Germline V gene lookup returns CDR1 DFQATT and CDR2 SNEGSKA (reference sequence). The CDR3 here is CSARDQNYGYTF. The CDR3 nucleotides read TGCAGTGCTAGAGACCAAAACTATGGCTACACCTTC.

The chain carries TRBV7-9 and TRBJ2-7; D not resolved. The germline V gene encodes CDR1 SEHNR and CDR2 FQNEAQ (reference sequence). This CDR3 is built from 13 residues. Trimming stripped 5 bases from V and 2 bases from J, with 10 bases between. DNA for the CDR3: TGTGCCAGCAGCCCTAAGGAGCCCTACGAGCAGTACTTC. Its protein product is CASSPKEPYEQYF.

This clonotype was detected many times. V and J are TRBV29-1 and TRBJ2-2, with 7 bases that match TRBD2. J gave up 0 bases and V 4 bases, and 2 bases lay outside the gene matches. This CDR3 spans 14 amino acids. Germline CDR1 reads SQVTM; CDR2 reads ANQGSEA. The CDR3 spells CSVAGTTNTGELFF. In DNA form, the CDR3 reads TGCAGCGTTGCCGGGACTACGAACACCGGGGAGCTGTTTTTT.